This TCR beta chain was obtained from a study of regulatory T cells in long-lasting Graves disease. Findings of the study overall: Persistent disease exhibited a predilection for TRBV28, TRBJ1-2 and TRBJ2-5. Persistent patients shared more public clonotypes (2,741) than new patients (approximately 900).

Comment on this clonotype: The antigen is not known.

HTBI primers from iRepertoire and Arm-PCR of CDR3 regions yielded the TCR beta libraries. Via MiXCR, TCRdb re-called the multiplex PCR reads, giving one row per CDR3 protein. This table has about 450,000 distinct CDR3 sequences, approximately 15% appearing once. The sample's time point: newly diagnosed GD, antithyroid drugs for less than 3 months. There was RNA extracted from PBMCs, and the TCR library was made from it. Trimming pared 0 bases from V and 5 bases from J, leaving 14 bases between. The CDR3 length is 16 residues. Germline-derived CDR1 and CDR2 are KGHSH and LQKENI. The same data also went into a second study, on T cells in Graves' hyperthyroidism and ophthalmopathy. As that study records: The definition of stable Graves' hyperthyroidism was no ophthalmopathy progression within 18 months. Blood also carried most thyroid clonotypes expanded above 0.001.

This TCR derives from a woman in her fifties or sixties with Graves disease. Sequencing used peripheral blood mononuclear cells (PBMCs), obtained at new diagnosis, from a patient treated with antithyroid drugs. V and J are TRBV18 and TRBJ2-1; possibly TRBD1 for D (6 bases). CDR3 protein: CASSPPRAGENNEQFF. Here the CDR3 DNA reads TGTGCCAGCTCACCACCGAGAGCAGGGGAAAACAATGAGCAGTTCTTC.